Sequencing of this T cell receptor (beta chain) was carried out in a study of T-cell reconstitution after alpha-beta-depleted transplantation in children. Study-wide points: Diversity of TCRbeta at day 60 was high in some patients, arising from surviving recipient T cells and thymic progenitors. As was reported, about two months after transplant, alpha-beta T cells came from several hundred expanded graft clones. After one year, T-cell counts and TCRbeta diversity mostly came from new T cells.

Unique molecular identifiers were incorporated into the prepared TCRbeta library. One entry per CDR3 protein, called by TCRdb with MiXCR from the PCR reads. The repertoire holds approximately 6,500 distinct CDR3 sequences, with roughly 10% as singletons. This clonotype is judged large. The target antigen is unknown. V shed 6 bases, J shed 1 base, and the junction held 2 bases outside the gene matches. The CDR3 has 14 amino acids. In germline, CDR1 is DFQATT, CDR2 SNEGSKA (reference sequence). The rearrangement links TRBV20-1 to TRBJ2-7; TRBD2 matches at 14 bases. This specimen was PBMCs, mostly from graft donor cells, taken 180 days after TCRalphabeta/CD19-depleted stem cell transplant. The sequence was collected from a child under two years old who had a stem cell transplant for acute myeloid leukemia, so the T cells may come from the graft donor. CDR3 in DNA: TGCAGTGCGAGGACTAGCGGGAGGTCCTACGAGCAGTACTTC. The encoded protein is CSARTSGRSYEQYF.